The 21 T cell receptor beta chains given below trace back to one sample, sequenced in a study of beta chain features in type 1 diabetes. Reverse transcription of all isolated RNA meant that expressed TCRB transcripts were sequenced. TCRdb keeps only in-frame clones here, not all; method: immunoSEQ multiplex PCR. The data contain 250,000 to 350,000 clones, 11% of them singletons. What was sequenced was naive CD4+ T cells from blood. Source of these receptors: a woman in her thirties in good health.

This clone has at least ten counts. The chain uses TRBV7-9 and TRBJ2-5; D ambiguous. CDR1 and CDR2 (germline): SEHNR, FQNEAQ (reference sequence). The CDR3 is 12 residues long. V was clipped by 5 bases and J by 5 bases, with 9 bases between them. DNA of the CDR3: TGTGCCAGCAGCGGCATCAGGGAGACCCAGTACTTC. Its translation is CASSGIRETQYF.

This clone came up a few times. The chain links TRBV9 to TRBJ2-2; a possible D gene is TRBD2 (5 bases). Germline V gene sequence: CDR1 SGDLS, CDR2 YYNGEE. CDR3 length equals 14 residues. With 3 bases removed from V and 0 bases from J, the gap between germline ends came to 6 bases. The CDR3 here is CASSGRPNTGELFF. The CDR3 coding sequence is TGTGCCAGCAGCGGGAGGCCGAACACCGGGGAGCTGTTTTTT.

This clone was seen a handful of times. The chain employs TRBV23-1 and TRBJ2-7; no definite D call. TRBV23-1 is placed among ORFs of uncertain function. The ends were cut back, 3 bases at V and 4 bases at J, with 13 bases in the middle. The CDR3 is made up of 14 amino acids. CDR3 region: CASSHFFSSYEQYF. CDR3 coding DNA: TGCGCCAGCAGTCACTTTTTCTCGTCTTACGAGCAGTACTTC.

There are a few counts of this clone. This chain connects TRBV4-2 to TRBJ2-2, with TRBD2 matching 8 bases. After removal of 1 base from V and 5 bases from J, the junction contained 3 bases not matched to a gene. CDR3 size: 15 residues. Germline V gene lookup returns CDR1 LGHNA and CDR2 YNFKEQ. CDR3 sequence (DNA): TGTGCCAGCAGCCAAGCAAGCGGGAGAACCGGGGAGCTGTTTTTT. Amino acid sequence: CASSQASGRTGELFF.

This clone was observed a handful of times. V gene TRBV2 combines with J gene TRBJ2-1; D remains unclear. Germline CDR1 reads SNHLY; CDR2 reads FYNNEI. V was shortened by 7 bases and J by 6 bases, with 16 bases between the two germline ends. The CDR3 totals 14 residues. Written as DNA, the CDR3 is TGTGCCAGCATTCCGGTCCATACCGTCAATGAGCAGTTCTTC. Translating gives CASIPVHTVNEQFF. Based on the CDR3 plus reference TRBV2 and TRBJ2-1, the full variable domain is EPEVTQTPSHQVTQMGQEVILRCVPISNHLYFYWYRQILGQKVEFLVSFYNNEISEKSEIFDDQFSVERPDGSNFTLKIRSTKLEDSAMYFCASIPVHTVNEQFFGPGTRLTVL.

The chain employs TRBV6-6 and TRBJ2-3, with no clear D. This CDR3 spans 11 amino acids. Looked up from germline, CDR1 is MNHNY and CDR2 is SVGAGI (reference sequence). Trimming pared 6 bases from V and 6 bases from J, leaving 7 bases between. CDR3 nucleotides: TGTGCCAGCAGCTCCAGGGATACGCAGTATTTT. Encoded protein: CASSSRDTQYF.

There are a few counts of this clone. This rearrangement joins TRBV18 to TRBJ1-1; D gene unclear. The CDR3 consists of 13 residues. Per the germline V gene, CDR1 is KGHSH and CDR2 is LQKENI. The germline V and J ends were trimmed by 5 bases and 3 bases, with 10 bases remaining between them. CDR3 loop: CASSEGSDTEAFF. CDR3 nucleotides: TGTGCCAGCTCAGAGGGCAGTGACACTGAAGCTTTCTTT.

The chain links TRBV11-3 to TRBJ2-1; 11 nucleotides match TRBD2. The CDR3 length is 14 residues. Germline V lookup: CDR1 SGHNT, CDR2 YENEEA. With 5 bases clipped from V and 8 bases from J, the junction kept 5 bases outside the gene matches. The CDR3 loop is CASSHSGRGDEQFF. The CDR3 DNA is TGTGCCAGCAGCCATAGCGGGAGGGGGGATGAGCAGTTCTTC.

The chain is built from TRBV4-2 and TRBJ2-1; the D gene is possibly TRBD1 (7 bases). Germline CDR1 and CDR2: LGHNA and YNFKEQ. Trimming took off 2 bases at V and 6 bases at J, with 14 bases between the two ends. This CDR3 region has 15 residues. DNA for the CDR3: TGTGCCAGCAGCCAACCTCAGGGGGGTGGCAATGAGCAGTTCTTC. Encoded protein: CASSQPQGGGNEQFF.

This clone was recorded a few times. The gene calls are TRBV29-1 and TRBJ2-4, with D perhaps TRBD1 (6 bases). V was cut by 5 bases and J by 1 base, with 12 bases left in between. Per the germline V gene, CDR1 is SQVTM and CDR2 is ANQGSEA. The CDR3 runs to 14 residues. CDR3 in amino acids: CSVFGGAAKNIQYF. The CDR3 bases are TGCAGCGTTTTTGGGGGCGCGGCCAAAAACATTCAGTACTTC.

This chain joins TRBV30 and TRBJ2-1, with 12 bases fitting TRBD2. The CDR3 is 20 residues long. CDR1 is GTSNPN and CDR2 is SVGIG in the germline V gene (reference sequence). The V segment lost 5 bases and the J segment 7 bases; nucleotides outside the gene matches: 24. CDR3 coding DNA: TGTGCCTGGTCCCCTCCCCGGGCTAGCGGGAGGGCCCCCCGGTGGAATGAGCAGTTCTTC. Protein sequence: CAWSPPRASGRAPRWNEQFF. Filled out from reference TRBV30 and TRBJ2-1, the complete variable domain reads SQTIHQWPATLVQPVGSPLSLECTVEGTSNPNLYWYRQAAGRGLQLLFYSVGIGQISSEVPQNLSASRPQDRQFILSSKKLLLSDSGFYLCAWSPPRASGRAPRWNEQFFGPGTRLTVL.

V is TRBV7-2 and J is TRBJ2-5, with D perhaps matching TRBD1 (6 bases). This CDR3 has 16 amino acids. V lost 2 bases and J lost 5, with 18 bases in between. Germline V lookup: CDR1 SGHTA, CDR2 FQGNSA. CDR3 sequence (DNA): TGTGCCAGCAGCTTATCGGTCGGGCAGGGGAGCGAGACCCAGTACTTC. Translated: CASSLSVGQGSETQYF.

The chain recombines TRBV5-4 with TRBJ2-2, with D maybe TRBD1 (6 bases). Germline V CDR1 and CDR2: SGHNT, YYREEE (reference sequence). With 6 bases removed from V and 4 bases from J, the gap between germline ends came to 25 bases. CDR3 size: 18 residues. The CDR3 sequence is CASTHRQGPAGGTGELFF. CDR3 in DNA: TGTGCCAGCACCCACCGGCAGGGGCCGGCTGGGGGCACCGGGGAGCTGTTTTTT.

A few counts support this clone. The chain joins TRBV29-1 to TRBJ2-1; 7 bases agree with TRBD2. V was clipped by 5 bases and J by 2 bases; unmatched bases: 9. The CDR3 runs 15 residues. Germline V gene data show CDR1 as SQVTM and CDR2 as ANQGSEA. As DNA, the CDR3 is TGCAGCGTTACACCTACTAGCGCAACCTACAATGAGCAGTTCTTC. It translates to CSVTPTSATYNEQFF.

V usage is TRBV28 and J usage is TRBJ1-5; possibly TRBD1 for D (5 bases). CDR3 size: 12 residues. V shed 9 bases and J shed 4 bases, with 10 bases lying between them. Per the germline V gene, CDR1 is MDHEN and CDR2 is SYDVKM. The DNA for the CDR3 is TGTGCCAGTTACTCAGGGAATCAGCCCCAGCATTTT. As protein: CASYSGNQPQHF.

As DNA, the CDR3 is TGCGCCAGCAGCTTAGGACTTTCGAACACCGGGGAGCTGTTTTTT. This codes for CASSLGLSNTGELFF. This chain uses TRBV5-1 with TRBJ2-2; D may be TRBD2 (5 bases). The germline CDR1 and CDR2 sequences are SGHRS and YFSETQ. The CDR3 length is 15 residues. Trimming took 2 bases from V and 0 from J, leaving 8 bases between them. The whole variable domain, filled in from reference TRBV5-1 and TRBJ2-2, reads KAGVTQTPRYLIKTRGQQVTLSCSPISGHRSVSWYQQTPGQGLQFLFEYFSETQRNKGNFPGRFSGRQFSNSRSEMNVSTLELGDSALYLCASSLGLSNTGELFFGEGSRLTVL.

The chain is built from TRBV4-1 and TRBJ1-1; TRBD1 agrees at 9 bases. Germline loops: CDR1 MGHRA, CDR2 YSYEKL. The ends lost 1 base at V and 11 bases at J; junction bases unmatched: 8. The CDR3 has 14 amino acids. The CDR3 DNA is TGCGCCAGCAGCCAAGGGACAGGGGATTATAGTGCTTTCTTT. It codes for CASSQGTGDYSAFF.

This clone was seen only a few times. CDR3 sequence: CAWSPGLAGSDTQYF. The CDR3, as DNA: TGTGCCTGGAGTCCGGGACTAGCGGGATCAGATACGCAGTATTTT. The V call is TRBV30, the J call TRBJ2-3; TRBD2 aligns across 13 bases. Germline-derived CDR1 and CDR2 are GTSNPN and SVGIG (reference sequence). V dropped 2 bases and J dropped 4; count of bases not matched to a gene: 3. This CDR3 is 15 amino acids long. Full variable domain (remainder filled in from reference TRBV30 and TRBJ2-3): SQTIHQWPATLVQPVGSPLSLECTVEGTSNPNLYWYRQAAGRGLQLLFYSVGIGQISSEVPQNLSASRPQDRQFILSSKKLLLSDSGFYLCAWSPGLAGSDTQYFGPGTRLTVL.

The V and J genes are TRBV4-3 and TRBJ2-3, with 10 bases that match TRBD2. The CDR3 is made up of 18 amino acids. Germline trimming cut 4 bases from V and 6 bases from J; bases unmatched to any gene: 16. Germline V gives CDR1 LGHNA, CDR2 YSLEER. This CDR3 reads CASSPRGGSGRQGDTQYF. The CDR3, as DNA: TGCGCCAGCAGCCCCAGAGGAGGTAGCGGGAGGCAAGGGGATACGCAGTATTTT.

The chain has TRBV14 and TRBJ2-5; D not resolved. The ends were cut back, 6 bases at V and 2 bases at J, with 13 bases in the middle. This CDR3 is built from 14 residues. The germline CDR1 and CDR2 sequences are SGHDN and FVKESK. CDR3 nucleotides: TGTGCCAGCAGGGTGGCGGATACTCAAGAGACCCAGTACTTC. It yields the protein CASRVADTQETQYF.

This clone was found a few times. The V gene is TRBV5-1, the J gene TRBJ2-1; D uncertain. The germline V gene encodes CDR1 SGHRS and CDR2 YFSETQ. V lost 4 bases and J 5 bases, leaving 13 bases between the germline ends. The CDR3 sequence is 14 residues long. As DNA, the CDR3 is TGCGCCAGCAGCATCTTTGCGGAGAACAATGAGCAGTTCTTC. Protein product: CASSIFAENNEQFF.